These T cell receptor beta chains were read from a single sample in a study of lymphopenia after photon versus proton radiotherapy. The data were produced by immunoSEQ multiplex PCR, yet TCRdb's version contains in-frame clones alone and is incomplete. Altogether 150,000 or so clones are present, about nine tenths being singletons, with the ten largest covering approximately 4.8%. The material was peripheral blood, obtained from a patient treated with photon-based radiotherapy. The receptor set was obtained from a man between 45 and 60 years old with gastric cancer. Each CDR3 is given with its conserved first and last residue. D genes are given only for firm matches. Some rows have no size entry. The others give once, few or many, or a class for an expanded clone.

d_gene	v_gene	abundance	j_gene	CDR3aa	CDR3nt
-	TRBV29-1	-	TRBJ2-1	CSVDWAGRSVEQFF	TGCAGCGTTGATTGGGCGGGACGGTCTGTAGAGCAGTTCTTC
-	TRBV7-2	-	TRBJ2-2	CASSLRGTGELFF	TGTGCCAGCAGCTTACGGGGGACCGGGGAGCTGTTTTTT
-	TRBV9	-	TRBJ1-1	CASSVGGSGELDTEAFF	TGTGCCAGCAGCGTAGGAGGAAGCGGGGAATTGGACACTGAAGCTTTCTTT
TRBD1	TRBV11-1	-	TRBJ2-1	CASSPGQGAKHEQFF	TGTGCCAGCAGCCCTGGACAGGGGGCGAAACATGAGCAGTTCTTC
TRBD1	TRBV7-2	-	TRBJ1-1	CASSGGQGKSTEAFF	TGTGCCAGCAGCGGAGGACAGGGAAAGTCCACTGAAGCTTTCTTT
-	TRBV7-9	once	TRBJ2-7	CASSPSYEQYF	TGTGCCAGCAGCCCGAGCTACGAGCAGTACTTC
TRBD2	TRBV12-5	once	TRBJ2-7	CASGFIKTSGYEQYF	TGTGCTAGTGGTTTTATAAAGACTAGCGGCTACGAGCAGTACTTC
-	TRBV4-1	-	TRBJ2-2	CASSRETSSRGELFF	TGCGCCAGCAGCCGGGAAACTAGTTCTCGCGGGGAGCTGTTTTTT
-	TRBV30	-	TRBJ1-4	CAWRGSATNEKLFF	TGTGCCTGGAGAGGAAGCGCGACTAATGAAAAACTGTTTTTT
-	TRBV5-6	-	TRBJ1-1	CASSLHIRQKKGNTEAFF	TGTGCCAGCAGCTTGCATATACGGCAGAAAAAGGGAAACACTGAAGCTTTCTTT
TRBD2	TRBV2	-	TRBJ2-1	CASSPQPSGRRYNEQFF	TGTGCCAGCAGCCCCCAGCCTAGCGGGAGAAGGTACAATGAGCAGTTCTTC
-	TRBV11-2	-	TRBJ2-7	CASSLEDKSSYEQYF	TGTGCCAGCAGCTTAGAAGACAAGAGCTCCTACGAGCAGTACTTC
-	TRBV5-5	-	TRBJ1-2	CASSPLGLYGYTF	TGTGCCAGCAGCCCCTTAGGGCTCTATGGCTACACCTTC
TRBD2	TRBV4-1	-	TRBJ2-7	CASSEGSGGPGEQYF	TGCGCCAGCAGCGAGGGATCGGGGGGACCGGGCGAGCAGTACTTC
-	TRBV19	-	TRBJ1-2	CASSIGGSRTNYGYTF	TGTGCCAGTAGTATAGGTGGTAGTCGGACTAACTATGGCTACACCTTC
TRBD1	TRBV11-2	-	TRBJ1-4	CASSFRGRGEKLFF	TGTGCCAGCAGTTTCAGGGGGCGCGGGGAAAAACTGTTTTTT
TRBD1	TRBV27	-	TRBJ1-2	CASSPRQGVNYGYTF	TGTGCCAGCAGTCCCAGACAGGGGGTGAACTATGGCTACACCTTC
-	TRBV5-4	-	TRBJ2-3	CASSVLLAETDTQYF	TGTGCCAGCAGCGTATTACTAGCCGAGACAGATACGCAGTATTTT
-	TRBV6-6	-	TRBJ2-2	CASSYDANTGELFF	TGTGCCAGCAGTTACGATGCGAACACCGGGGAGCTGTTTTTT
-	TRBV2	-	TRBJ2-7	CASSENIQGRQQYF	TGTGCCAGCAGTGAAAATATACAGGGACGACAGCAGTACTTC
-	TRBV4-1	-	TRBJ2-4	CASSQDPGASGNIQYF	TGCGCCAGCAGCCAAGATCCAGGGGCCTCGGGAAACATTCAGTACTTC
TRBD2	TRBV28	once	TRBJ2-2	CASSRGGLNTGELFF	TGTGCCAGCAGCCGCGGGGGATTGAACACCGGGGAGCTGTTTTTT
-	TRBV15	few	TRBJ1-1	CATSKPLGRGKNTEAFF	TGTGCCACCAGCAAACCGCTTGGGCGCGGCAAGAACACTGAAGCTTTCTTT
-	TRBV5-1	-	TRBJ2-7	CASSLEGRRDEQYF	TGCGCCAGCAGCTTGGAGGGGCGGAGAGACGAGCAGTACTTC
-	TRBV10-1	medium-sized	TRBJ2-7	CASSEGSSYEQYF	TGCGCCAGCAGTGAAGGGAGCTCCTACGAGCAGTACTTC